The next 5 T cell receptor beta chains were all read from a single sample in a study of T-cell memory formation after mild COVID-19. TCRdb independently ran MiXCR on the 5' RACE reads; one entry per CDR3 protein. Of approximately 230,000 distinct CDR3 sequences in the sample, roughly 15% were seen once. Sequencing input: PBMCs or a T cell subset sorted from them (not recorded which). The receptors originated from a man aged 18 to 29 who had mild COVID-19 (a few samples of this study predate the infection). Cell type and time point are not known.

The chain combines TRBV12-3 or TRBV12-4 with TRBJ2-7; D perhaps matches TRBD1 (6 bases). Trimming cost V 6 bases and J 6 bases, with 9 bases left between them. CDR3 size: 11 residues. The CDR3 coding sequence is TGTGCCAGCAGCACAGGGACCGAGCAGTACGTC. It yields the protein CASSTGTEQYV.

The chain combines TRBV4-2 with TRBJ2-2; D gene uncertain. The CDR3 extends over 16 amino acids. The V and J ends lost 1 base and 4 bases respectively, with 13 bases between them. Germline values: CDR1 LGHNA, CDR2 YNFKEQ. CDR3 loop: CASSQGARQTTGELFF. The CDR3 DNA is TGTGCCAGCAGCCAAGGAGCGCGGCAAACCACCGGGGAGCTGTTTTTT.

This clonotype was counted only a few times. The chain links TRBV6-5 to TRBJ1-3, with D possibly being TRBD1 (5 bases). The CDR3 covers 15 residues. CDR1 MNHEY and CDR2 SVGAGI come from the germline V gene. The ends were cut back, 6 bases at V and 0 bases at J, with 12 bases in the middle. The CDR3 protein is CASRDSLASGNTIYF. CDR3 nucleotide sequence: TGTGCCAGCAGAGACAGCCTCGCCTCTGGAAACACCATATATTTT.

The genes are TRBV7-6 and TRBJ1-1; D is possibly TRBD1 (5 bases). The germline gives CDR1 SGHVS, CDR2 FNYEAQ. The CDR3 sequence is 14 residues long. V was pared by 6 bases and J by 7 bases, with 18 bases between. In nucleotides, the CDR3 is TGTGCCAGCAGTTCGCAGGGTATTGGTAATGAAGCTTTCTTT. As protein: CASSSQGIGNEAFF. Full variable domain (remainder filled in from reference TRBV7-6 and TRBJ1-1): GAGVSQSPRYKVTKRGQDVALRCDPISGHVSLYWYRQALGQGPEFLTYFNYEAQQDKSGLPNDRFSAERPEGSISTLTIQRTEQRDSAMYRCASSSQGIGNEAFFGQGTRLTVV.

This rearrangement joins TRBV20-1 to TRBJ1-5; D unclear. Germline loops: CDR1 DFQATT, CDR2 SNEGSKA (reference sequence). The V gene lost 6 bases and the J gene lost 6 bases, with 15 bases spanning the gap. CDR3 length: 13 amino acids. The CDR3 DNA reads TGCAGTGCCGGCGGGCGGACGGGTCAGCCCCAGCATTTT. It is translated as CSAGGRTGQPQHF.